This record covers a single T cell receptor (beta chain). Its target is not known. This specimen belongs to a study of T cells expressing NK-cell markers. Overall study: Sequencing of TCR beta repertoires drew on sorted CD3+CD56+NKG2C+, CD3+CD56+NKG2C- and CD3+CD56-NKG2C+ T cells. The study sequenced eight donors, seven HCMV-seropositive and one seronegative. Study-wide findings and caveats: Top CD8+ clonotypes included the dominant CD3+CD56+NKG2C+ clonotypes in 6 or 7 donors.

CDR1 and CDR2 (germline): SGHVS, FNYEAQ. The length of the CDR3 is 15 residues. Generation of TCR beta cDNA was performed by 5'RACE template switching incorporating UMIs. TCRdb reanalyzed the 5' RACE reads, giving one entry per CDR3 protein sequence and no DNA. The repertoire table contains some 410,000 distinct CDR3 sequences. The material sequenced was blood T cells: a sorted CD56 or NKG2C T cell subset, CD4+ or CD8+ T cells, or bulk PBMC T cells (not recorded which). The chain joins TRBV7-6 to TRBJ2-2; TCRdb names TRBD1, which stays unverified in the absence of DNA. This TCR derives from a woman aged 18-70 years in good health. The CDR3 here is CASSKGQPNTGELFF.